This TCR beta chain is drawn from a study of vaccination and CD4 T cells after COVID-19. Background on the study: Nasal swab PCR had shown SARS-CoV-2 positivity in the convalescent patients (under ten mild cases, one severe case). Two of the convalescents were Hispanic, and convalescents were six males and four females. General study results and limits: The median SARS-CoV-2-reactive clonotype number increased from 21 to 38, without statistical significance. Convalescent patients' median share of reactive clones seen only post-vaccination was more than 65%.

CDR3 length: 16 residues. Germline V gene sequence: CDR1 SGHVS, CDR2 FQNEAQ. V was pared by 5 bases and J by 3 bases, with 19 bases between. TCRdb itself ran the PCR reads through MiXCR, one entry per CDR3 protein. In the table there are some 29,000 distinct CDR3 sequences, 50% of which are singletons. The time point is: late sampling 161 to 241 days after vaccination in a few convalescent patients. This clonotype turned up a few times. Its antigen is currently unknown. This rearrangement joins TRBV7-8 to TRBJ2-5; D may correspond to TRBD1 or TRBD2 (5 bases each). The receptor was derived from a human donor who had recovered from COVID-19. The sequences come from CD4+ T cells from blood, collected about 7 months after SARS-CoV-2 vaccination. The CDR3 is CASSQSGGFVEETQYF. CDR3 nucleotide sequence: TGTGCCAGCAGCCAGTCTGGGGGTTTCGTAGAAGAGACCCAGTACTTC.